These 17 T cell receptor beta chains were sequenced from one sample in a study of T cells in localized non-small cell lung cancer. Sequencing was performed with immunoSEQ multiplex PCR; in TCRdb, only in-frame clones are kept and a portion is missing. The table has 20,000 to 25,000 clones, 75% to 90% seen once. The sequences come from PBMCs, collected before any cancer treatment. The receptors stem from a man between 40 and 70 years old with stage II squamous cell lung carcinoma.

The V call is TRBV7-2, the J call TRBJ2-1; 10 bases are shared with TRBD2. Germline V gene data show CDR1 as SGHTA and CDR2 as FQGNSA. The CDR3 contains 16 residues. J was trimmed by 5 bases and V by 3 bases; bases with no gene match: 7. The CDR3 loop reads CASSFNSGGWNNEQFF. Here the CDR3 DNA reads TGTGCCAGCAGCTTTAATAGCGGGGGGTGGAACAATGAGCAGTTCTTC.

The chain couples TRBV6-5 to TRBJ1-2; D is possibly TRBD1 (5 bases). The CDR3 sequence is 13 residues long. Trimming pared 6 bases from V and 2 bases from J, leaving 10 bases between. Germline assignment: CDR1 MNHEY and CDR2 SVGAGI. CDR3 region: CASSQGVNYGYTF. CDR3 nucleotides: TGTGCCAGCAGCCAGGGCGTCAACTATGGCTACACCTTC.

The chain couples TRBV2 to TRBJ1-5; weak D call: TRBD1 (5 bases). V lost 1 base and J 3 bases, leaving 7 bases between the germline ends. Germline lookup yields CDR1 SNHLY and CDR2 FYNNEI. The CDR3 length is 14 residues. The chain's CDR3 is CASSEGQINQPQHF. DNA of the CDR3: TGTGCCAGCAGTGAAGGACAGATCAATCAGCCCCAGCATTTT.

The rearrangement joins TRBV4-2 to TRBJ2-7, with TRBD2 matching over 8 bases. Germline lookup yields CDR1 LGHNA and CDR2 YNFKEQ. There are 16 residues in the CDR3. Trimming removed 0 bases from V and 0 bases from J; junction bases left unmatched: 4. The CDR3 region has the DNA TGTGCCAGCAGCCAAGATGACGGGGGGGGCTCCTACGAGCAGTACTTC. Amino acids: CASSQDDGGGSYEQYF.

As concerns this clone: The junction does not match germline at one end; this may be a read error. This rearrangement joins TRBV20-1 to TRBJ1-4; 7 bases map to TRBD1. The CDR3 sequence is 10 residues long. CDR1 and CDR2 (germline): DFQATT, SNEGSKA (reference sequence). The CDR3 spells CSAGRQGNYF. The CDR3 nucleotides read TGCAGTGCTGGTAGACAGGGAAACTATTTT.

The chain is built from TRBV7-2 and TRBJ1-1; D gene unclear. Trimming took off 5 bases at V and 4 bases at J, with 14 bases between the two ends. This CDR3 is 14 amino acids long. The germline V gene encodes CDR1 SGHTA and CDR2 FQGNSA. CDR3 region: CASSRGPSSTEAFF. CDR3 sequence (DNA): TGTGCCAGCAGCCGAGGGCCGAGCAGCACTGAAGCTTTCTTT.

Note on this clone: The germline gene is not matched at one end of the junction; a read error may be the cause. The chain couples TRBV15 to TRBJ2-7; TRBD2 aligns across 8 bases. The CDR3 length is 17 residues. CDR1 is LNHNV and CDR2 is YYDKDF in the germline V gene (reference sequence). CDR3 protein: CTTSGRPAGGASYEQYF. CDR3 bases: TGTACCACCAGCGGACGACCTGCGGGGGGCGCTTCCTACGAGCAGTACTTC.

This sequence joins TRBV4-1 and TRBJ2-2; 11 bases line up with TRBD2. Looked up from germline, CDR1 is MGHRA and CDR2 is YSYEKL. The CDR3 contains 17 residues. V shed 3 bases and J 3 bases; nucleotides not matched to a gene: 6. CDR3 region: CASSQGGTSGYTGELFF. In DNA, the CDR3 is TGCGCCAGCAGCCAGGGGGGGACTAGCGGTTACACCGGGGAGCTGTTTTTT.

DNA of the CDR3: TGCGCCAGCAGCTTGACTACTAGCGAAGCGACCCAGTACTTC. This gives the protein CASSLTTSEATQYF. The chain joins TRBV5-1 to TRBJ2-5, with 7 bases matching TRBD2. The CDR3 runs to 14 residues. Germline CDR1 and CDR2: SGHRS and YFSETQ. Germline trimming cut 1 base from V and 7 bases from J; bases unmatched to any gene: 7.

This clone was found a few times. The same CDR3 arises from other DNA sequences in this sample as well. V usage is TRBV2 and J usage is TRBJ2-1; 7 nucleotides align to TRBD2. The CDR3 is 16 amino acids. Germline V gives CDR1 SNHLY, CDR2 FYNNEI. With 5 bases clipped from V and 2 bases from J, the junction kept 9 bases outside the gene matches. CDR3 amino acids: CASSYGSGVTYNEQFF. The CDR3 DNA reads as TGTGCCAGCAGTTATGGGAGCGGGGTTACCTACAATGAGCAGTTCTTC.

This chain connects TRBV5-8 to TRBJ1-1; no clear D gene. Germline CDR1 and CDR2: SGHTS and YDEGEE. V was clipped by 1 base and J by 6 bases, with 7 bases between them. The CDR3 contains 12 residues. The CDR3 sequence: CASSLRRAEAFF. The CDR3 DNA reads as TGTGCCAGCAGCTTGAGGCGAGCTGAAGCTTTCTTT.

The chain has TRBV6-5 and TRBJ2-1, with D hard to call. CDR3 length: 13 amino acids. V was pared by 0 bases and J by 5 bases, with 5 bases between. The germline V gene has CDR1 MNHEY and CDR2 SVGAGI. This chain's CDR3 is CASSYSENNEQFF. The CDR3 DNA follows: TGTGCCAGCAGTTACTCGGAGAACAATGAGCAGTTCTTC.

The gene calls are TRBV5-5 and TRBJ2-5; TRBD1 might be the D (6 bases). CDR1 SGHKS and CDR2 YYEKEE come from the germline V gene (reference sequence). The CDR3 totals 13 residues. Trimming took 7 bases from V and 5 from J, leaving 15 bases between them. The CDR3 coding sequence is TGTGCCAGCGGCCAGGACAGAGCCGAGACCCAGTACTTC. Translation gives CASGQDRAETQYF.

The chain combines TRBV25-1 with TRBJ2-7; 8 bases agree with TRBD1. The length of the CDR3 is 14 residues. V shed 3 bases and J 6 bases; nucleotides not matched to a gene: 7. CDR1 MGHDK and CDR2 SYGVNS come from the germline V gene. The CDR3 loop is CASSDRTGKSEQYF. The CDR3 DNA reads as TGTGCCAGCAGTGATCGGACAGGGAAAAGCGAGCAGTACTTC.

The V and J genes are TRBV4-1 and TRBJ2-1, with 13 bases aligning to TRBD2. CDR3 size: 17 residues. V lost 4 bases and J lost 5; bases outside the gene matches: 8. The germline V gene encodes CDR1 MGHRA and CDR2 YSYEKL. CDR3 in amino acids: CASSPLAGTSGNNEQFF. DNA for the CDR3: TGCGCCAGCAGCCCTCTCGCCGGGACTAGCGGGAACAATGAGCAGTTCTTC.

V is TRBV6-6 and J is TRBJ2-2; D is unclear. Germline V gene lookup returns CDR1 MNHNY and CDR2 SVGAGI (reference sequence). Trimming stripped 3 bases from V and 4 bases from J, with 6 bases between. This CDR3 contains 13 residues. CDR3 nucleotides: TGTGCCAGCAGTTATCTCTCCACCGGGGAGCTGTTTTTT. It is translated as CASSYLSTGELFF.

The chain is built from TRBV4-3 and TRBJ2-7; 7 positions match TRBD1. CDR1 is LGHNA, CDR2 YSLEER, per germline. The trim removed 0 bases at V and 2 bases at J, leaving 4 bases unmatched. The CDR3 contains 15 residues. The chain's CDR3 is CASSQERGLAYEQYF. The CDR3 DNA sequence: TGCGCCAGCAGCCAAGAAAGGGGGCTGGCCTACGAGCAGTACTTC.